This TCR beta chain comes out of a study of T cells in localized non-small cell lung cancer. Some clones are missing from TCRdb's copy, which holds only in-frame ones; the method was immunoSEQ multiplex PCR. Of around 9,600 clones listed, just over 90% were seen once; the top ten hold 7.5%. Worth noting for this clone: Antigen specificity is unknown.

Study-level findings and limits: Adjacent uninvolved lung tissue had the highest T cell clonality, exceeding tumor. Appearance in adjacent lung was seen for a median about 60 of the top 100 tumor clones. Prolonged overall survival went with higher T cell density in the blood.

The receptor comes from a woman aged 40 to 75 with stage I squamous cell lung carcinoma. The sample here was peripheral blood, taken before any cancer treatment.

The CDR3 loop reads CASRTGGNYGYTF. CDR3 DNA sequence: TGTGCCAGCAGAACAGGGGGCAACTATGGCTACACCTTC. The rearrangement uses TRBV2 and TRBJ1-2, with 9 bases lining up with TRBD1. CDR1 is SNHLY, CDR2 FYNNEI, per germline. The CDR3 totals 13 residues. Trimming at V came to 6 bases and at J to 2 bases, leaving 1 base not matched to a gene.